Following are 10 T cell receptor beta chains from one sample sequenced in a study of post-analysis software for immune sequencing data. The authors incorporated unique molecular identifiers into the TCR beta cDNA libraries. TCRdb reprocessed the PCR reads with MiXCR, giving one entry per CDR3 protein. The sample has roughly 570,000 distinct CDR3 sequences, 30% to 40% seen once. No antigens are known for them. Study results and caveats: Elevated frequency relative to controls characterized about 5 TRBV segments in patients, TRBV5-6, TRBV5-1 and TRBV20-1 among them.

The source material was blood. The receptors were gathered from a girl younger than 18 with multiple sclerosis.

This clonotype was seen ten or more times. The rearrangement uses TRBV5-1 and TRBJ1-2; D might be TRBD1 (5 bases). Germline-derived CDR1 and CDR2 are SGHRS and YFSETQ. V was cut by 5 bases and J by 0 bases, with 11 bases left in between. The CDR3 length is 14 residues. CDR3: CASREQVSNYGYTF. The CDR3 bases are TGCGCCAGCAGGGAACAGGTCTCTAACTATGGCTACACCTTC. Full variable domain (rest looked up from reference TRBV5-1 and TRBJ1-2): KAGVTQTPRYLIKTRGQQVTLSCSPISGHRSVSWYQQTPGQGLQFLFEYFSETQRNKGNFPGRFSGRQFSNSRSEMNVSTLELGDSALYLCASREQVSNYGYTFGSGTRLTVV.

A few counts support this clonotype. The chain has TRBV29-1 and TRBJ2-5; the match to TRBD1 covers 9 bases. The germline V gene encodes CDR1 SQVTM and CDR2 ANQGSEA. V lost 6 bases to trimming and J lost 9 bases; unmatched junction nucleotides: 14. The length of the CDR3 is 14 residues. CDR3: CSVLFTGGARAQYF. As DNA, the CDR3 is TGCAGCGTCCTATTCACAGGGGGCGCCCGGGCCCAGTACTTC. The full variable domain, in which reference TRBV29-1 and TRBJ2-5 provide the parts outside the CDR3, is SAVISQKPSRDICQRGTSLTIQCQVDSQVTMMFWYRQQPGQSLTLIATANQGSEATYESGFVIDKFPISRPNLTFSTLTVSNMSPEDSSIYLCSVLFTGGARAQYFGPGTRLLVL.

This clonotype was seen a few times. J is TRBJ2-7 and V is TRBV5-1; 9 nucleotides match TRBD1. V gave up 4 bases and J gave up 5 bases; unmatched junction bases: 10. The CDR3 consists of 15 residues. Germline V gene sequence: CDR1 SGHRS, CDR2 YFSETQ. Here the CDR3 reads CASSPGQGLMDEQYF. The DNA for the CDR3 is TGCGCCAGCAGCCCGGGACAGGGCCTTATGGACGAGCAGTACTTC.

In its sample, this clonotype was seen a few times. The genes are TRBV6-5 and TRBJ2-3, with 8 positions matching TRBD2. Trimming at V came to 2 bases and at J to 3 bases, leaving 4 bases not matched to a gene. Germline V CDR1 and CDR2: MNHEY, SVGAGI. The CDR3 is made up of 15 amino acids. The DNA for the CDR3 is TGTGCCAGCAGTTACACGGGGGGGCGGACAGATACGCAGTATTTT. This gives the protein CASSYTGGRTDTQYF.

The V and J genes are TRBV12-3 or TRBV12-4 and TRBJ2-1; 9 bases agree with TRBD1. The J segment lost 3 bases and the V segment lost 8 bases, leaving 2 bases of the junction unmatched. The CDR3 is made up of 13 amino acids. Written as DNA, the CDR3 is TGTGCCAGCGGGACAGGGATCTACAATGAGCAGTTCTTC. The encoded protein is CASGTGIYNEQFF.

The V and J genes are TRBV27 and TRBJ2-3, with 12 bases that match TRBD2. The V and J ends lost 2 bases and 5 bases, in that order; junction bases with no gene match: 5. CDR1 and CDR2 from the germline V gene are MNHEY and SMNVEV (reference sequence). The CDR3 is made up of 16 amino acids. CDR3 sequence reads: CASSLLTSGGGDTQYF. CDR3 nucleotides: TGTGCCAGCAGTTTACTGACTAGCGGGGGAGGAGATACGCAGTATTTT.

This clonotype came up a few times. This rearrangement joins TRBV6-6 to TRBJ1-5; D not certain. Trimming cost V 7 bases and J 7 bases, with 14 bases left between them. Germline V gene data show CDR1 as MNHNY and CDR2 as SVGAGI (reference sequence). The CDR3 has 13 residues. The CDR3 nucleotides read TGTGCCAGCACCCTAGGTTGGAAGCAGCCCCAGCATTTT. Amino acids: CASTLGWKQPQHF.

This chain uses TRBV5-1 with TRBJ2-1, with TRBD1 as a possible D gene (5 bases). The CDR3 extends over 15 amino acids. V was pared by 4 bases and J by 0 bases, with 11 bases between. Germline V gene sequence: CDR1 SGHRS, CDR2 YFSETQ. This CDR3 is CASSDRWSSYNEQFF. DNA of the CDR3: TGCGCCAGCAGCGACAGATGGAGCTCCTACAATGAGCAGTTCTTC.

V is TRBV4-2 and J is TRBJ1-2; D not certain. CDR1 is LGHNA and CDR2 is YNFKEQ in the germline V gene. The V gene lost 4 bases and the J gene lost 4 bases, with 10 bases spanning the gap. This CDR3 has 13 residues. The CDR3 coding sequence is TGTGCCAGCAGCCTGCGGGGTGCCTATGGCTACACCTTC. This gives the protein CASSLRGAYGYTF.

V gene TRBV7-6 combines with J gene TRBJ1-5; D not resolved. Germline loops: CDR1 SGHVS, CDR2 FNYEAQ. This CDR3 is 17 amino acids long. Between the trimmed V and J ends, which lost 5 bases and 5 bases, there was a span of 22 bases. CDR3: CASSSSIGHPKDQPQHF. The CDR3 bases are TGTGCCAGCAGCAGTTCGATAGGGCACCCTAAGGATCAGCCCCAGCATTTT.